This T cell receptor beta chain was identified in a study of regulatory T cells in long-lasting Graves disease. General study results and limits: Persistent Graves' disease cases displayed lower TCR diversity than newly diagnosed ones.

With iRepertoire HTBI primers and Arm-PCR of CDR3 regions, TCR beta libraries were built. One entry per CDR3 protein results from TCRdb running MiXCR on the multiplex PCR reads. The data hold roughly 350,000 distinct CDR3 sequences, with about a sixth observed a single time. Time point: newly diagnosed GD, antithyroid drugs for less than 3 months. Extracted RNA from PBMCs served as the source of the TCR library. Many counts were recorded for this clonotype. Its antigen is currently unknown. The CDR3 runs 13 residues. Germline V gene sequence: CDR1 SGHRS, CDR2 YFSETQ. V was pared by 4 bases and J by 6 bases, with 6 bases of the junction left unmatched. These same data were also listed under a study on T cells in Graves' hyperthyroidism and ophthalmopathy. That work states: In making diagnoses, clinical symptoms, serum thyroxine and TRAb, thyroid ultrasound and orbital computed tomography were all used. Most clonotypes expanded in thyroid above 0.001 were likewise present in blood.

The specimen comprised peripheral blood mononuclear cells (PBMCs), sampled at new diagnosis, from a patient treated with antithyroid drugs. The chain recombines TRBV5-1 with TRBJ2-7, with TRBD1 matching over 8 bases. The TCR comes from a woman aged 18 to 35 with Graves disease. DNA of the CDR3: TGCGCCAGCAGCCTCACAGGGGGAGGCGAGCAGTACTTC. It specifies CASSLTGGGEQYF.